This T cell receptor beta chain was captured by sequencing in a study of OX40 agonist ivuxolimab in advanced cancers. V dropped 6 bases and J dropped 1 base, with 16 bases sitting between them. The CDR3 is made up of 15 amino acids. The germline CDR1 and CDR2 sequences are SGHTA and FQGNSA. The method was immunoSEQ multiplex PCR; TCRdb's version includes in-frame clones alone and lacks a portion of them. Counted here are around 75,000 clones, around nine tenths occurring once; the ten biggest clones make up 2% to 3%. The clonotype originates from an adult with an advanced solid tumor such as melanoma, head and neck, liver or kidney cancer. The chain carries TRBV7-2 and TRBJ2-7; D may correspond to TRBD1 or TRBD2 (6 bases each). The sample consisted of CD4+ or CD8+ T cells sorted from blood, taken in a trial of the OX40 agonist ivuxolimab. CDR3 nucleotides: TGTGCCAGCAGTCCGGGGGCGTCGGATTCCTACGAGCAGTACTTC. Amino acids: CASSPGASDSYEQYF.